This T cell receptor beta chain comes out of a study of shared clonotypes between healthy human individuals. Turning to the study itself: Researchers drew samples from a couple of women and a few men aged 18 to 49.

V gave up 4 bases and J gave up 0 bases; unmatched junction bases: 9. CDR3 size: 16 residues. Germline V gene lookup returns CDR1 MNHEY and CDR2 SMNVEV (reference sequence). The data were produced by immunoSEQ multiplex PCR, yet TCRdb's version contains in-frame clones alone and is incomplete. The sample carries some 650,000 clones, approximately 97% recorded once. Comment on this clone: Its target is not known.

General observations from the study: Rarefaction analysis demonstrated incomplete sorted-subset sequencing notwithstanding large depth.

Sequenced: naive CD4+ T cells sorted from blood. Indicated subset: CD45RA+ positively selected. This receptor was obtained from a woman younger than 45 in good health. The chain carries TRBV27 and TRBJ2-7; 7 nucleotides agree with TRBD2. CDR3 in DNA: TGTGCCAGCAGTTCTGGACACGGCGGGAGCTCCTACGAGCAGTACTTC. This encodes CASSSGHGGSSYEQYF.